Sequencing of this T cell receptor (beta chain) was carried out in a study of cytomegalovirus exposure and HLA in healthy donors. The study's findings and limits: In a later analysis, donors in an Asian-associated ancestry cluster reportedly had fewer N-insertions in productive TCRs than the cohort mean. Rarity characterized most TCR sequences, yet some public TCRs appeared in many donors.

Primers for the PCR totalled 60 Vbeta and 13 Jbeta. Only in-frame clones appear in the TCRdb table, and some are missing; sequencing was by immunoSEQ multiplex PCR. Of about 160,000 clones detected, 75% appear once; the ten largest clones hold 2.5% to 3%. As to this clone: Its antigen is unknown.

The sequenced sample was PBMCs. The receptor's source is a woman aged 50 to 60 in good health and CMV-seropositive.

CDR3 nucleotides: TGCGCCAGCAGCCCGGAGGGGCAATCGGAGACCCAGTACTTC. This gives the protein CASSPEGQSETQYF. This chain connects TRBV5-1 to TRBJ2-5; D might be TRBD2 (6 bases). In germline, CDR1 is SGHRS, CDR2 YFSETQ. The CDR3 spans 14 residues. V was trimmed by 4 bases and J by 5 bases, leaving 15 bases between them.